This T cell receptor (beta chain) was retrieved from a study of shared clonotypes between healthy human individuals. Trimming stripped 0 bases from V and 7 bases from J, with 13 bases between. CDR1 and CDR2 (germline): SGHRS, YFSETQ. The length of the CDR3 is 14 residues. Assay: immunoSEQ multiplex PCR; the TCRdb copy retains only in-frame clones and omits some. Among about 340,000 clones listed, around four fifths were seen once. The sequencing input was memory CD4+ T cells sorted from blood. The sample's subset: CD45RA-negative fraction. The source of this sequence is a man aged 25-40 years in good health. The V call is TRBV5-1, the J call TRBJ1-2; the D is unclear. This CDR3 is CASSLESEVSGYTF. The DNA for the CDR3 is TGCGCCAGCAGCTTGGAGAGCGAGGTCTCTGGCTACACCTTC.